The source of this TCR beta chain is a study of T-cell reconstitution after alpha-beta-depleted transplantation in children (dated by TCRdb to the mid-2010s). Broadly, across the study: Using TCR repertoire profiling, the study quantitatively followed how T-cell immune reconstitution unfolded in children after TCRalphabeta/CD19-depleted allogeneic hematopoietic cell transplantation.

Library creation used PCR. For sequencing, an Illumina HiSeq 2500 was employed. TCR library preparation used molecular barcoding, with unique molecular identifiers applied to normalize quantification of the TCRbeta repertoire. In-frame beta chains were kept once TCRdb had trimmed the public reads at Q25 with fastp and called clones with MiXCR. Records with the same CDR3 protein are collapsed into one entry carrying the most frequent genes and DNA. The sample table records 250,000 or so distinct CDR3 sequences; roughly a quarter of these occur just once. About 4.8% of the sample belongs to the ten largest clones. The treatment or condition label corresponds to: allogeneic hematopoietic cell transplantation with graft depleted of TCRalphabeta T cells and CD19 B cells. Transplant recipients were children who received TCRalphabeta/CD19-depleted allogeneic hematopoietic cell grafts. Concerning this clonotype itself: Its recognized antigen is unknown. Base qualities are not provided; no much larger clone lies one nucleotide away.

Inclusive of the bounding cysteine and phenylalanine, the CDR3 is 15 residues long. Just the 45-base CDR3 DNA is kept, in frame starting at base 1. The germline V gene encodes CDR1 DFQATT and CDR2 SNEGSKA (reference sequence). The trim is 6 bases for V and 4 bases for J, with a gap of 16 bases between the germline ends. What the study reported, not specific to this receptor: Hyperexpanded clone frequencies declined over subsequent months; after one year, T-cell counts and TCRbeta diversity were mostly attributed to newly produced T cells. Apparently early alphabetaT-cell count recovery about two months after transplant reportedly relied on only several hundred rapidly expanded clones derived from non-depleted graft cells. In some patients, the high TCRbeta diversity seen at day 60 was put down to recipient T cells and intrathymic progenitors that had survived conditioning.

The receptor was isolated from a female patient aged 2-10 years who had a stem cell transplant for congenital amegakaryocytic thrombocytopenia, so the T cells may come from the graft donor. This chain is built from TRBV20-1 and TRBJ1-6; possibly the D gene is TRBD1, per 6 matching bases. This material consisted of PBMCs, mostly from graft donor cells, taken 360 days after TCRalphabeta/CD19-depleted stem cell transplant. The CDR3: CSASSGQLYNSPLHF. The nucleotides are TGCAGTGCCTCGTCAGGACAGCTATATAATTCACCCCTCCACTTT.